This T cell receptor (beta chain) came from a study of blood T cell repertoires in COVID-19. Study-wide background: COVID-19 samples collected from the United States, Italy and Spain covered acute and convalescent phases.

Original processing notes: Estimated nucleated cell counts came from reference gene primer amplification. Assay used: immunoSEQ multiplex PCR; TCRdb lists only in-frame clones, some missing. That table is the source of V, J and clone size, and D and trimming were worked out from the DNA. The top ten hold approximately 4.7% of the sample, which has 360,000 or so clones, around 83% seen once. V lost 5 bases, J lost 6 bases, and 10 bases lay in between. This CDR3 is 13 amino acids long. CDR1 and CDR2 (germline): MNHEY, SVGEGT. The study assigned cohorts using participant-reported clinical history. The sequence came from a woman aged 50 to 60 who had recovered from COVID-19. The genes are TRBV6-2 or TRBV6-3 and TRBJ2-2; D possibly corresponds to TRBD1 (6 bases). Sequences were obtained from PBMCs or T cells enriched from blood (not recorded which). As DNA, the CDR3 is TGTGCCAGCAGTAGGGACACGGCCGGGGAGCTGTTTTTT. Translated, it gives CASSRDTAGELFF.